This is a list of T cell receptor beta chains from one sample in a study of cytomegalovirus exposure and HLA in healthy donors. TCRdb's table, derived via immunoSEQ multiplex PCR, lists solely in-frame clones and lacks some. Seen here are just under 75,000 clones, around 94% observed once, and the top ten hold about 3.5%. Sequencing input: PBMCs. These receptors were collected from a woman in her late teens or twenties in good health and CMV-seropositive. CDR3s include the opening cysteine and the closing phenylalanine or tryptophan. A D gene is named only where the DNA matches it firmly. Clone sizes are given selectively: once, few, many, or a class where the clone is expanded.

V,J,size,length,D,DNA,CDR3
TRBV6-5,TRBJ1-2,NA,16,NA,TGTGCCAGCAGTTCGCCCGCGGAAGGCGGAGGGGATGGCTACACCTTC,CASSSPAEGGGDGYTF
TRBV9,TRBJ2-1,NA,15,TRBD2,TGTGCCAGCAGCGTATCGCCAGCGGGAGACCAGGAGCAGTTCTTC,CASSVSPAGDQEQFF
TRBV6-1,TRBJ1-2,NA,14,NA,TGTGCCAAAACCCGGCGGAAATTCTTATTGGGCTACACCTTC,CAKTRRKFLLGYTF
TRBV19,TRBJ1-4,NA,15,NA,TGTGCCAGTAGAGCCGGGGTGCAGCAAGGTGAAAAACTGTTTTTT,CASRAGVQQGEKLFF
TRBV28,TRBJ1-1,NA,14,NA,TGTGCCAGCAGTTCGACAGGCCAGAACACTGAAGCTTTCTTT,CASSSTGQNTEAFF
TRBV25-1,TRBJ2-2,NA,15,NA,TGTGCCAGCAGTGAGCGGGCGCCGAACACCGGGGAGCTGTTTTTT,CASSERAPNTGELFF
TRBV7-9,TRBJ1-1,NA,15,NA,TGTGCCAGCAGCTTATTGTGGGGGCGCGAGACTGAAGCTTTCTTT,CASSLLWGRETEAFF
TRBV28,TRBJ1-5,NA,12,NA,TGTGCCAGCAAAAGAGCGGATCAGCCCCAGCATTTT,CASKRADQPQHF
TRBV4-1,TRBJ1-1,NA,13,NA,TGCGCCAGCAGCCAAGATCAAAACAGTGTAGCTTTCTTT,CASSQDQNSVAFF
TRBV18,TRBJ2-5,NA,15,NA,TGTGCCAGCTCACCACCCCCCCCCAGAGGAGAGACCCAGTACTTC,CASSPPPPRGETQYF
TRBV6-1,TRBJ2-7,NA,12,NA,TGTGCAGTAAACAGGGATTACTACGAGCAGTACTTC,CAVNRDYYEQYF
TRBV7-7,TRBJ2-1,NA,16,TRBD2,TGTGCTAGCAGCCCTAGGACTAGCGGAGGCCACAATGAGCAGTTCTTC,CASSPRTSGGHNEQFF
TRBV27,TRBJ2-3,NA,14,TRBD2,TGTGCCAGCAAGGCTAGCGGGGGGTCAGATACGCAGTATTTT,CASKASGGSDTQYF
TRBV10-3,TRBJ2-3,NA,15,TRBD2,TGTGCCATCTCCGGACTAGCGGGAGTGATAGATACGCAGTATTTT,CAISGLAGVIDTQYF
TRBV6-6,TRBJ1-2,NA,13,NA,TGTGCCAGCAGAACTACTAGCGTCTATGGCTACACCTTC,CASRTTSVYGYTF
TRBV6-6,TRBJ2-7,NA,14,TRBD1,TGTGCCAGCAGTCGACAGGGCATCTCCTACGAGCAGTACTTC,CASSRQGISYEQYF
TRBV27,TRBJ2-7,NA,14,NA,TGTGCCAGCAGGAGGACAGTGAGAACCTACGAGCAGTACTTC,CASRRTVRTYEQYF
TRBV15,TRBJ2-4,NA,17,TRBD2,TGTGCCACCAGCAGAGAATCGGGGGGAACGGGCAAAAACATTCAGTACTTC,CATSRESGGTGKNIQYF
TRBV14,TRBJ1-2,NA,15,TRBD1,TGTGCCAGCAGCCATACGAGGACAGGGGACTATGGCTACACCTTC,CASSHTRTGDYGYTF
TRBV18,TRBJ1-1,NA,13,TRBD1,TGTGCCAGCTCACTAGGGGGCGACACTGAAGCTTTCTTT,CASSLGGDTEAFF
TRBV28,TRBJ1-5,NA,14,NA,TGTGCCAGCACCGGGCCGGGGGGGCCTCAGCCCCAGCATTTT,CASTGPGGPQPQHF
TRBV7-9,TRBJ2-3,NA,16,TRBD2,TGTGCCAGCAGCGACAGAGCGGGGCCTCCGCCAGATACGCAGTATTTT,CASSDRAGPPPDTQYF
TRBV19,TRBJ2-1,NA,15,NA,TGTGCCAGTAGGTCGGTTACGGGGGCCTACAATGAGCAGTTCTTC,CASRSVTGAYNEQFF
TRBV29-1,TRBJ2-3,NA,15,NA,TGCAGCGTTGAAAGGACAGCGAGTGCCGCAGATACGCAGTATTTT,CSVERTASAADTQYF
TRBV7-2,TRBJ1-2,NA,15,NA,TGTGCCAGCAGCTCCCAAAGAAGGGGGAGAGGGGGCTACACCTTC,CASSSQRRGRGGYTF
TRBV5-1,TRBJ2-7,NA,13,NA,TGTGCCAGCAGCCGCGTAAACTCCTACGAGCAGTACTTC,CASSRVNSYEQYF
TRBV28,TRBJ2-2,once,15,NA,TGTGCCAGCAGCACTAGAACCCCAAACACCGGGGAGCTGTTTTTT,CASSTRTPNTGELFF
TRBV27,TRBJ1-6,NA,17,NA,TGTGCCAGCAGTTTGGGGCCGCCAAGCTCCTATAATTCACCCCTCCACTTT,CASSLGPPSSYNSPLHF
TRBV15,TRBJ2-1,NA,16,NA,TGTGCCACCAGCAGAGATCTGGGGGGTCGCGGCGATGAGCAGTTCTTC,CATSRDLGGRGDEQFF
TRBV9,TRBJ1-4,NA,15,NA,TGTGCCAGCAGCGTAGGGGAGGGGCATAATGAAAAACTGTTTTTT,CASSVGEGHNEKLFF
TRBV5-1,TRBJ1-1,once,15,TRBD1,TGCGCCAGCAGTCGTTGGGGACAGTCGGACACTGAAGCTTTCTTT,CASSRWGQSDTEAFF
TRBV29-1,TRBJ2-7,NA,13,TRBD1,TGCAGCGTCGTGAGGACAGGGACCTACGAGCAGTACTTC,CSVVRTGTYEQYF
TRBV28,TRBJ1-3,NA,14,NA,TGTGCCAGCAGTTTCATGGGGGGGTCATACACCATATATTTT,CASSFMGGSYTIYF
TRBV6-6,TRBJ2-7,once,14,TRBD1,TGTGCCAGCAGCCCGGGACAGGGGTTATACGAGCAGTACTTC,CASSPGQGLYEQYF
TRBV7-9,TRBJ2-7,NA,15,NA,TGTGCCAGCAGCTTTCCCGGGAGACAGGGAAACGAGCAGTACTTC,CASSFPGRQGNEQYF
TRBV7-9,TRBJ2-1,NA,15,TRBD1,TGTGCCAGCAGCACCCGGGACAGCAAGTACAATGAGCAGTTCTTC,CASSTRDSKYNEQFF
TRBV11-2,TRBJ2-3,NA,16,TRBD2,TGTGCCAGCAGCTCTTGGGGTAGCGGGGCAGCAGATACGCAGTATTTT,CASSSWGSGAADTQYF
TRBV9,TRBJ1-2,NA,14,NA,TGTGCCAGCAGCGTAGTGCCAGATAACTATGGCTACACCTTC,CASSVVPDNYGYTF
TRBV6-1,TRBJ1-1,NA,14,NA,TGTGCCATCATGAACCGGGACTGGAACACTGAAGCTTTCTTT,CAIMNRDWNTEAFF
TRBV7-2,TRBJ2-7,NA,14,TRBD1,TGTGCCAGCAGCGTCCGACAGGGGGCGGGCGAGCAGTACTTC,CASSVRQGAGEQYF
TRBV7-6,TRBJ2-5,NA,16,NA,TGTGCCAGCAGCTTAGTGGGCTTAGGTCAACAAGAGACCCAGTACTTC,CASSLVGLGQQETQYF
TRBV6-4,TRBJ1-6,NA,16,TRBD1,TGTGCCAGCAGTGACTGGGGACAGGGTAGAAATTCACCCCTCCACTTT,CASSDWGQGRNSPLHF
TRBV27,TRBJ2-1,NA,16,TRBD1,TGTGCCAGCAGTTTAAGGACAGGGGGGACCTACAATGAGCAGTTCTTC,CASSLRTGGTYNEQFF
TRBV28,TRBJ1-2,once,15,NA,TGTGCCAGCAGTTTATTCTGGGCCCATAACTATGGCTACACCTTC,CASSLFWAHNYGYTF